The clone carrying this TCR beta chain has at least ten counts. Antigen specificity is unknown. For TCR beta, libraries came from iRepertoire HTBI primers and Arm-PCR of CDR3 regions. TCRdb independently ran MiXCR on the multiplex PCR reads; one entry per CDR3 protein. The repertoire holds 510,000 or so distinct CDR3 sequences, with around 12% as singletons. The data derive from a study of regulatory T cells in long-lasting Graves disease. Study findings and constraints: Researchers examined only peripheral blood and not thyroid tissue. Reduced TCR diversity was observed in persistent Graves' patients versus newly diagnosed patients.

Time point indicated: newly diagnosed GD, antithyroid drugs for less than 3 months. Preparation of the TCR library used RNA extracted from PBMCs. This CDR3 region has 15 residues. Germline values: CDR1 SGDLS, CDR2 YYNGEE. V lost 2 bases to trimming and J lost 0 bases, with 11 bases between them. This sample was shared with a second study, whose subject was T cells in Graves' hyperthyroidism and ophthalmopathy.

The sequencing used peripheral blood mononuclear cells (PBMCs), collected at new diagnosis, from a patient treated with antithyroid drugs. This receptor was identified in a woman aged 25 to 45 with Graves disease. J is TRBJ1-1 and V is TRBV9, with unresolved D. The CDR3 reads CASSVEGSLNTEAFF. CDR3 in DNA: TGTGCCAGCAGCGTTGAGGGCAGCTTGAACACTGAAGCTTTCTTT.